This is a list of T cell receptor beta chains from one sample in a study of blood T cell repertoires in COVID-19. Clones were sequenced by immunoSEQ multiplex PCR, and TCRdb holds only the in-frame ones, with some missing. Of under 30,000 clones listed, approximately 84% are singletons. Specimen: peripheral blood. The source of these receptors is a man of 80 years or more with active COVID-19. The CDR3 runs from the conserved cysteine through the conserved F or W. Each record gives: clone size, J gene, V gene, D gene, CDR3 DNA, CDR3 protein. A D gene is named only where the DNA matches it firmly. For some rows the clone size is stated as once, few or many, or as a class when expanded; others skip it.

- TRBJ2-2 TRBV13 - TGTGCCAGCAGCCTACCCGGGACTTCGACCGGGGAGCTGTTTTTT CASSLPGTSTGELFF
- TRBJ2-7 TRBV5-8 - TGTGCCAGCAGCCCCCCGGGTCCCGACGAGCAGTACTTC CASSPPGPDEQYF
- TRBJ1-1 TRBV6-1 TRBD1 TGTGCCAGCAGTGAAGCCGTTTGGAGGGGGCTCACTGAAGCTTTCTTT CASSEAVWRGLTEAFF
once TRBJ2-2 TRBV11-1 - TGTGCCAGCAGCTTAGGGACACTCCGTGGCACCGGGGAGCTGTTTTTT CASSLGTLRGTGELFF
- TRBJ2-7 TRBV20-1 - TGCAGTGCTGAACAGGTCTACGAGCAGTACTTC CSAEQVYEQYF
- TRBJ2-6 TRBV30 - TGTGCCTGGAAGCGTTCTGGGGCCAACGTCCTGACTTTC CAWKRSGANVLTF
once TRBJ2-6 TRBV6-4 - TGTGCCAGCAGGCCGGGTTCTGGGGCCAACGTCCTGACTTTC CASRPGSGANVLTF
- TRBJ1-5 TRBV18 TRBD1 TGTGCCAGCTCACCAGGGACAGGGGGACAGCCCCAGCATTTT CASSPGTGGQPQHF
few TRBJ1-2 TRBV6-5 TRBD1 TGTGCCAGCAGTTATAGAGGACAGGGGGCCTATGGCTACACCTTC CASSYRGQGAYGYTF
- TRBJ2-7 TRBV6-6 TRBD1 TGTGCCAGCAGTCCCCGTAGACAGACAGGGGCGGCCTCCTACGAGCAGTACTTC CASSPRRQTGAASYEQYF
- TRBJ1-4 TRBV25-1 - TGTGCCAGCAGTACAGGACGGGCAACTAATGAAAAACTGTTTTTT CASSTGRATNEKLFF
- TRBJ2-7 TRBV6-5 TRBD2 TGTGCCAGCGGCCCAGCGGGGGCCCTCCAACCGTACTTC CASGPAGALQPYF
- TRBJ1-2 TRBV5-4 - TGTGCCAGCAGCTTGGCCAAGGGGTTTAACTATGGCTACACCTTC CASSLAKGFNYGYTF
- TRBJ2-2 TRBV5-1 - TGCGCCAGCACTCTCAGGGGCATAGGAAACGGGGAGCTGTTTTTT CASTLRGIGNGELFF
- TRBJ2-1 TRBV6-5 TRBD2 TGTGCCAGCAGCCGACAGTCGGGGGGAGGTGAGCAGTTCTTC CASSRQSGGGEQFF
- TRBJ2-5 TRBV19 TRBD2 TGTGCCAGTAGTATAGAGGGGTCTAGCGGGGGGCCATACCCGTCAGAGACCCAGTACTTC CASSIEGSSGGPYPSETQYF
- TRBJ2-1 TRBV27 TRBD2 TGTGCCAGCAGTGAGCTAGCGGGGGCCCACCCTGAGCAGTTCTTC CASSELAGAHPEQFF
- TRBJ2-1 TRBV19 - TGTGCCAGTAGCAGGACTTGGGGTGTGAGCTCCTACAATGAGCAGTTCTTC CASSRTWGVSSYNEQFF
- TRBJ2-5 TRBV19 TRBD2 TGTGCCAGTAAGGGCGGGGGGGCCGGAGAGACCCAGTACTTC CASKGGGAGETQYF
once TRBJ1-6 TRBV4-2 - TGTGCCAGCAGTCTTATCAGGGGTAATTCACCCCTCCACTTT CASSLIRGNSPLHF
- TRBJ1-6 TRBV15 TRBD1 TGTGCCACCAGCATAGGACAGGGTAGGAATTCACCCCTCCACTTT CATSIGQGRNSPLHF
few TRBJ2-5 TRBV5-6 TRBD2 TGTGCCAGCGGGGATAGAGCGGGGGGGCCGACTAAATACTTC CASGDRAGGPTKYF